This T cell receptor beta chain was obtained from a study of blood T cells in healthy people across ages. Germline-derived CDR1 and CDR2 are MNHEY and SMNVEV (reference sequence). The length of the CDR3 is 15 residues. For the second PCR, which ran for about 6 to 11 cycles, a sample-barcoded 5' primer and a J-beta primer mix were used. Each CDR3 protein gets one entry after TCRdb re-called the 5' RACE reads with MiXCR. Among 800,000 or so distinct CDR3 sequences, 20% to 25% were seen once, and the ten largest hold under 4.5%. Investigators took about 9.1 milliliters of peripheral blood from every donor. General observations from the study: Comparison with aged donors showed that long-lived donors had more naive CD4+ cells and higher diversity. Strongly correlated with naive T cell percentage was TCR beta diversity.

This clonotype was picked up a small number of times. Its target is unknown. These same data were also listed under a study on T cells of mothers and their children.

The material sequenced was blood. The chain joins TRBV27 to TRBJ2-5; 10 nucleotides agree with TRBD2. The DNA end favors TRBJ2-1, so the J call may be wrong. The clonotype comes from a boy aged 5-17 years in good health. The DNA for the CDR3 is TGTGCCAGCAGTTTGGCGAGCGGGGGGGGCAATGAGCAGTTCTTC. Translation: CASSLASGGGNEQFF.